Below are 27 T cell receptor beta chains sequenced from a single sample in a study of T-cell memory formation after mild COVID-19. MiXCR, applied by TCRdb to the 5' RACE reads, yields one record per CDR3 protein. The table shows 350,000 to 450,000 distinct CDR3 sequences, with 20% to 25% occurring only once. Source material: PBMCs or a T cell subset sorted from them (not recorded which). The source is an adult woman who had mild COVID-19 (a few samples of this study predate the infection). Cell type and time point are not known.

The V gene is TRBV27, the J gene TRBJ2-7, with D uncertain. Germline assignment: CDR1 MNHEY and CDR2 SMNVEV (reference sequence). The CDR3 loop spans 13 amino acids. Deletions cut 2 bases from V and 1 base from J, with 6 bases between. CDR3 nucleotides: TGTGCCAGCAGTTTACAGGTTTCCTACGAGCAGTACTTC. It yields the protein CASSLQVSYEQYF.

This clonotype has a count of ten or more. This CDR3 is CASSYSTGYGYTF. The CDR3 DNA reads TGTGCCAGCAGTTACTCGACAGGGTATGGCTACACCTTC. The rearrangement links TRBV6-5 to TRBJ1-2; 7 bases fit TRBD1. The CDR3 length is 13 residues. Germline V gene sequence: CDR1 MNHEY, CDR2 SVGAGI. J was trimmed by 5 bases and V by 0 bases; bases with no gene match: 0.

The CDR3 loop reads CASTWGSRVNTDTQYF. As DNA, the CDR3 is TGTGCCAGCACCTGGGGCAGCAGGGTTAACACAGATACGCAGTATTTT. The chain has TRBV12-3 or TRBV12-4 and TRBJ2-3; TRBD1 is a possible D gene (5 bases). V shed 7 bases and J shed 2 bases, with 19 bases lying between them. The CDR3 spans 16 residues.

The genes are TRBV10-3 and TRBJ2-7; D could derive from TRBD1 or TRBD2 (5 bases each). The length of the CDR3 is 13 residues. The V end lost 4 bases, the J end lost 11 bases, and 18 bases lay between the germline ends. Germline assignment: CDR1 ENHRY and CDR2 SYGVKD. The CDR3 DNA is TGTGCCATCAGTGCCCCCGAGGGACCGGAGGAGTACTTC. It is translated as CAISAPEGPEEYF.

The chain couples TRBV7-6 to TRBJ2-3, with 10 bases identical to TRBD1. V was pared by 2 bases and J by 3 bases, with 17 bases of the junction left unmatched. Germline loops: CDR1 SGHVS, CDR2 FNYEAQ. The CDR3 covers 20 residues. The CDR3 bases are TGTGCCAGCAGCTTAATTGTCGGGACAGGGGTCCCTCGCCCTACAGATACGCAGTATTTT. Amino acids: CASSLIVGTGVPRPTDTQYF.

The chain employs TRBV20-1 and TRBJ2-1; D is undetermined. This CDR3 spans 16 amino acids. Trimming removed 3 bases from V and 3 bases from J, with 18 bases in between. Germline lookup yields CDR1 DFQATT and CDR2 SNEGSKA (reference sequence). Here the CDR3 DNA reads TGCAGTGCTAGTGTAAAGGTCGGCTCTCTCTACAATGAGCAGTTCTTC. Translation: CSASVKVGSLYNEQFF.

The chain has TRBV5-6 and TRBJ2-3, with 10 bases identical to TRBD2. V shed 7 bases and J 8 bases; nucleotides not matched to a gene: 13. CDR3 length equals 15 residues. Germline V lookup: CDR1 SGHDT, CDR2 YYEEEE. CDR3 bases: TGTGCCAGCCGCCCGGGACTAGCGTCGTTTAGTACGCAGTATTTT. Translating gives CASRPGLASFSTQYF. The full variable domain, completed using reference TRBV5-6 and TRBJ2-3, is DAGVTQSPTHLIKTRGQQVTLRCSPKSGHDTVSWYQQALGQGPQFIFQYYEEEERQRGNFPDRFSGHQFPNYSSELNVNALLLGDSALYLCASRPGLASFSTQYFGPGTRLTVL.

The CDR3 spells CASSRTSSRYNEQFF. The DNA for the CDR3 is TGCGCCAGCAGCCGGACTAGCAGCCGCTACAATGAGCAGTTCTTC. The genes are TRBV5-1 and TRBJ2-1; TRBD2 matches 8 bases. Germline V gene lookup returns CDR1 SGHRS and CDR2 YFSETQ. The CDR3 runs 15 residues. The J segment lost 3 bases and the V segment lost 4 bases, leaving 6 bases of the junction unmatched. Filled out from reference TRBV5-1 and TRBJ2-1, the complete variable domain reads KAGVTQTPRYLIKTRGQQVTLSCSPISGHRSVSWYQQTPGQGLQFLFEYFSETQRNKGNFPGRFSGRQFSNSRSEMNVSTLELGDSALYLCASSRTSSRYNEQFFGPGTRLTVL.

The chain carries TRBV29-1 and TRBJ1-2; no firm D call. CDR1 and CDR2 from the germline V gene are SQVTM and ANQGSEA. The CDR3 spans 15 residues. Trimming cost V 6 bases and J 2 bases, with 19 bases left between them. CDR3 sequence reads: CSVPSPPTGNYGYTF. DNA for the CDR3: TGCAGCGTCCCTTCCCCACCGACGGGGAACTATGGCTACACCTTC.

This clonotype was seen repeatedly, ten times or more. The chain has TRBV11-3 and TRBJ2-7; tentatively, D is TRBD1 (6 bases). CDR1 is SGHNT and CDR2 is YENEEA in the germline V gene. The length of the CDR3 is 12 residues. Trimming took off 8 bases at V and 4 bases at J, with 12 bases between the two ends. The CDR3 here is CASGRQAYEQYF. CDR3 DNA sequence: TGTGCCAGCGGAAGACAGGCGTACGAGCAGTACTTC.

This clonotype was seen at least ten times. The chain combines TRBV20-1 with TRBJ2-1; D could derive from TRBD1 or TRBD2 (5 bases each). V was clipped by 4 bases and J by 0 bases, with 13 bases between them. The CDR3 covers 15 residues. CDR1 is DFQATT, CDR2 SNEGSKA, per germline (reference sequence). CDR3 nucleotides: TGCAGTGCTACTTCGGGGACGTACTCCTACAATGAGCAGTTCTTC. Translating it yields CSATSGTYSYNEQFF.

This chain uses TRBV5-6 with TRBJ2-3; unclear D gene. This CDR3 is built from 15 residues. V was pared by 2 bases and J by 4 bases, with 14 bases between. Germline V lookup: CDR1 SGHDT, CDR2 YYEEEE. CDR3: CASSFEASRPDTQYF. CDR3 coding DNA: TGTGCCAGCAGCTTTGAGGCCTCGCGGCCAGATACGCAGTATTTT.

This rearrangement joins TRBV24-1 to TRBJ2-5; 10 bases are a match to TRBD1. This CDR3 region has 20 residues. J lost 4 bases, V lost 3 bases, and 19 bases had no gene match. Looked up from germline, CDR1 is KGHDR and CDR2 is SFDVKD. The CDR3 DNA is TGTGCCACCAGTGATGAGTCCGGGACAGGGGTTCAGCGGTTGGTAGAGACCCAGTACTTC. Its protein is CATSDESGTGVQRLVETQYF.

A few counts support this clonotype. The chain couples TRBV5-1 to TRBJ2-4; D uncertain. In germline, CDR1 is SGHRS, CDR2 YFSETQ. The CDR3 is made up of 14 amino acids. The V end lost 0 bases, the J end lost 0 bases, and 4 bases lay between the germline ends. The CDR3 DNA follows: TGCGCCAGCAGCTTGGACCTAGCCAAAAACATTCAGTACTTC. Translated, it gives CASSLDLAKNIQYF.

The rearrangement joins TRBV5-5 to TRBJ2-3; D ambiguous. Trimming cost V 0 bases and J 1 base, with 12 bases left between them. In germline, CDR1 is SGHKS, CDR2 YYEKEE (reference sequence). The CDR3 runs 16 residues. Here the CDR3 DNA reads TGTGCCAGCAGCTTGGAGTTCTTCCGCGGCACAGATACGCAGTATTTT. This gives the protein CASSLEFFRGTDTQYF.

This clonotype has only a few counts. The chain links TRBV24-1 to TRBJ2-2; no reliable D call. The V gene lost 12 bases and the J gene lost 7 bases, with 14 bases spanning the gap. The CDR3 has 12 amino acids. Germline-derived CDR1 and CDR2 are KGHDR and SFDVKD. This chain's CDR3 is CASLSSGGELFF. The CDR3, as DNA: TGTGCCTCCCTCTCTTCCGGCGGGGAGCTGTTTTTT.

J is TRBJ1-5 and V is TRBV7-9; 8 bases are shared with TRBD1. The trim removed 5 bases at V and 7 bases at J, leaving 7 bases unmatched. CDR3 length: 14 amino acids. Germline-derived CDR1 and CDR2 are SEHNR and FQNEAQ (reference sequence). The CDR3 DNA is TGTGCCAGCAGCGTGACAGGGGTAGGACAGCCCCAGCATTTT. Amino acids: CASSVTGVGQPQHF.

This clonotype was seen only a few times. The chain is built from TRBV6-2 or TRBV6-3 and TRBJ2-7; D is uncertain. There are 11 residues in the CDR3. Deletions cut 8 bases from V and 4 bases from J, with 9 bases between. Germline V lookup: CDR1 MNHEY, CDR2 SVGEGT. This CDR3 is CASSIGYEQYF. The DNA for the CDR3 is TGTGCCAGCTCCATAGGGTACGAGCAGTACTTC.

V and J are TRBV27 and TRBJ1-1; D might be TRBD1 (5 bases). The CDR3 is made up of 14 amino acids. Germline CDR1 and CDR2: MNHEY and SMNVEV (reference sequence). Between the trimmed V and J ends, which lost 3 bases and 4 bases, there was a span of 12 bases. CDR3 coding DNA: TGTGCCAGCAGTTTTGGGCTGAGGGGCACTGAAGCTTTCTTT. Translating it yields CASSFGLRGTEAFF.

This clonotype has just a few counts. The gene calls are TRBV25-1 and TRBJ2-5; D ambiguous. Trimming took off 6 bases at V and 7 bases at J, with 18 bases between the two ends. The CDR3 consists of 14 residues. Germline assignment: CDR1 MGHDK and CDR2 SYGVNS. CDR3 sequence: CASSPNNSPGTQYF. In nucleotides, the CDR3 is TGTGCCAGCAGCCCTAATAACTCCCCGGGGACCCAGTACTTC.

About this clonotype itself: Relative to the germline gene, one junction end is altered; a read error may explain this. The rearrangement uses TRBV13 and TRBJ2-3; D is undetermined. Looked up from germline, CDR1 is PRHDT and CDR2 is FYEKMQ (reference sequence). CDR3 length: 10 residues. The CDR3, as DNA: TGTGCCAGCAGCTTAAATAGTCCGACTTTT. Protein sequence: CASSLNSPTF.

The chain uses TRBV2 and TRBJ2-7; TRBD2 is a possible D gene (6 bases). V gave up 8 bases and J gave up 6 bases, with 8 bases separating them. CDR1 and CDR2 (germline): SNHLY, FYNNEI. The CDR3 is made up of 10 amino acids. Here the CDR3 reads CASGGFEQYF. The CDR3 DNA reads TGTGCCAGCGGAGGGTTCGAGCAGTACTTC.

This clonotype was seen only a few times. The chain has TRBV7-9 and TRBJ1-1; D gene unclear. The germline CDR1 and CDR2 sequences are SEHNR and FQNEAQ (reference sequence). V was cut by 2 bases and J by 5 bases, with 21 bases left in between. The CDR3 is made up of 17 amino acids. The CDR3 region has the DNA TGTGCCAGCAGCTTACCTAACTCGGACCCTCGAGGGACTGAAGCTTTCTTT. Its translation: CASSLPNSDPRGTEAFF.

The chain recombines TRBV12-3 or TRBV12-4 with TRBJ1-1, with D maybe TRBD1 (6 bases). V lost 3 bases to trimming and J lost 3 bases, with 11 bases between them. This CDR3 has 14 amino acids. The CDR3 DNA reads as TGTGCCAGCAGTTTCGGGGGGCGCGACACTGAAGCTTTCTTT. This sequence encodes CASSFGGRDTEAFF.

This CDR3 is CASSVRDRGGIGYTF. The DNA of the CDR3 is TGTGCCAGCAGCGTCCGCGACAGGGGGGGAATCGGCTACACCTTC. This chain links TRBV9 with TRBJ1-2; TRBD1 aligns across 9 bases. CDR3 length: 15 amino acids. CDR1 and CDR2 (germline): SGDLS, YYNGEE. Germline trimming cut 2 bases from V and 8 bases from J; bases unmatched to any gene: 10.

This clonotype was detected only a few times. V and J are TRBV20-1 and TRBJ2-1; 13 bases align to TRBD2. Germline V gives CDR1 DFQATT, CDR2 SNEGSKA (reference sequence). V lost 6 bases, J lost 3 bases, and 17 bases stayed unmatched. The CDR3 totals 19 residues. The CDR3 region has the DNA TGCAGTGCCCGACCTCCGGGACTAGCGGGATTCGGTCTCTACAATGAGCAGTTCTTC. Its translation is CSARPPGLAGFGLYNEQFF.

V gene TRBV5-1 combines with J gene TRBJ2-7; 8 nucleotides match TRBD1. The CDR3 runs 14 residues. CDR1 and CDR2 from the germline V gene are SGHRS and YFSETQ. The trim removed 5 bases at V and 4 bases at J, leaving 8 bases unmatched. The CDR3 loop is CASSPGGAVYEQYF. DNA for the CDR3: TGCGCCAGCAGTCCAGGGGGCGCAGTGTACGAGCAGTACTTC. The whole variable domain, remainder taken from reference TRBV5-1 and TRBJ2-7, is KAGVTQTPRYLIKTRGQQVTLSCSPISGHRSVSWYQQTPGQGLQFLFEYFSETQRNKGNFPGRFSGRQFSNSRSEMNVSTLELGDSALYLCASSPGGAVYEQYFGPGTRLTVT.